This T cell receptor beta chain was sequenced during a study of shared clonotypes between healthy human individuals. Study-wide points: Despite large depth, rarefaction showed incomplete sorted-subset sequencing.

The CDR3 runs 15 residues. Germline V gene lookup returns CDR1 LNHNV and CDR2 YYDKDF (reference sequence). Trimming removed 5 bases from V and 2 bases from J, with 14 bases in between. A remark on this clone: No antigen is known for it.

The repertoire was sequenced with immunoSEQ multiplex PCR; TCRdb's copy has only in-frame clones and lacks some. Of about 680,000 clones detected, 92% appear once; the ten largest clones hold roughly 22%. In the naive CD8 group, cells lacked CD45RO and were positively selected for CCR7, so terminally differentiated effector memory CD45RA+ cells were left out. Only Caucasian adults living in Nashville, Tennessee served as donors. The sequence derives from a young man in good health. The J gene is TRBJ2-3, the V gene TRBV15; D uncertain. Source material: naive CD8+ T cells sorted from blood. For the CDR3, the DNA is TGTGCCACCAGCGGAAGATCTACTCCCACAGATACGCAGTATTTT. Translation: CATSGRSTPTDTQYF.